Shown below are 2 T cell receptor beta chains from a single sample sequenced in a study of cytomegalovirus exposure and HLA in healthy donors. Primers: 60 Vbeta forward and 13 Jbeta reverse. Assay: immunoSEQ multiplex PCR; the TCRdb copy retains only in-frame clones and omits some. The sample has about 170,000 clones; 70% to 80% are singletons. The source material was PBMCs. The receptors here all came from a woman aged 50 to 60 in good health and CMV-seronegative.

The V gene is TRBV19, the J gene TRBJ2-7; D is perhaps TRBD1 (5 bases). V dropped 3 bases and J dropped 3 bases, with 12 bases sitting between them. Germline assignment: CDR1 LNHDA and CDR2 SQIVND (reference sequence). This CDR3 is 14 amino acids long. In DNA, the CDR3 is TGTGCCAGTAGTATTTCGGTAGGGGACTACGAGCAGTACTTC. It encodes CASSISVGDYEQYF.

The chain joins TRBV5-1 to TRBJ2-7; a possible D gene is TRBD1 (5 bases). V was shortened by 0 bases and J by 1 base, with 11 bases between the two germline ends. The germline gives CDR1 SGHRS, CDR2 YFSETQ. This CDR3 spans 15 amino acids. The CDR3 protein is CASSLGTSRSYEQYF. The CDR3 DNA follows: TGCGCCAGCAGCTTGGGGACATCGAGGTCCTACGAGCAGTACTTC.